The present T cell receptor (beta chain) was sequenced within a study of cytomegalovirus exposure and HLA in healthy donors. Study conclusions and caveats: According to an earlier analysis, most TCR beta V segments yielded productive rearrangements about 87% or about 30% of the time.

Use of 60 Vbeta and 13 Jbeta primers characterized the PCR. Sequencing used immunoSEQ multiplex PCR; TCRdb keeps in-frame clones, though not all of them. This repertoire shows some 120,000 clones, 55% to 75% found once; its top ten account for approximately 3.8%. In germline, CDR1 is SGHTA, CDR2 FQGTGA. The length of the CDR3 is 13 residues. Trimming took off 3 bases at V and 3 bases at J, with 9 bases between the two ends. Comments on this clone: Its antigen is unknown.

This receptor was obtained from a man aged 30 to 45 in good health and CMV-seronegative. The chain has TRBV7-3 and TRBJ2-7; weak D call: TRBD1 (5 bases). The sequencing input was PBMCs. The CDR3 DNA reads as TGTGCCAGCAGCTTCGGACACCTCTACGAGCAGTACTTC. Protein sequence: CASSFGHLYEQYF.